These 22 T cell receptor beta chains were all obtained from the same sample, sequenced in a study of blood T cell repertoires in COVID-19. Sequencing was performed with immunoSEQ multiplex PCR; in TCRdb, only in-frame clones are kept and a portion is missing. The data hold tens of thousands of clones, with 85% to 95% observed a single time. The sample taken for sequencing was peripheral blood. Receptors were obtained from a human donor with active COVID-19. The donor label of this sample is uncertain.

V usage is TRBV6-2 or TRBV6-3 and J usage is TRBJ1-6; 11 bases line up with TRBD1. This CDR3 spans 18 amino acids. J was trimmed by 3 bases and V by 0 bases; bases with no gene match: 4. CDR1 is MNHEY and CDR2 is SVGEGT in the germline V gene. The CDR3 region is CASSYSGQGAFYNSPLHF. CDR3 nucleotides: TGTGCCAGCAGTTACTCAGGACAGGGGGCTTTCTATAATTCACCCCTCCACTTT.

V gene TRBV29-1 combines with J gene TRBJ2-5, with D perhaps matching TRBD1 (5 bases). The CDR3 covers 14 residues. With 3 bases removed from V and 2 bases from J, the gap between germline ends came to 13 bases. Germline V gene data show CDR1 as SQVTM and CDR2 as ANQGSEA. Here the CDR3 reads CSVETAKDQETQYF. In DNA form, the CDR3 reads TGCAGCGTTGAGACAGCGAAGGATCAAGAGACCCAGTACTTC.

The rearrangement joins TRBV6-1 to TRBJ1-1, with D unresolved. V gave up 2 bases and J gave up 4 bases, with 5 bases separating them. Germline V gene data show CDR1 as MNHNS and CDR2 as SASEGT. This CDR3 is 12 amino acids long. This CDR3 is CASSEPRTEAFF. CDR3 coding DNA: TGTGCCAGCAGTGAACCCCGCACTGAAGCTTTCTTT.

The rearrangement uses TRBV6-5 and TRBJ1-1, with a possible D match to TRBD1 (6 bases). This CDR3 region has 15 residues. The V gene lost 5 bases and the J gene lost 4 bases, with 17 bases spanning the gap. From germline, CDR1 is MNHEY and CDR2 SVGAGI. CDR3 sequence reads: CASSPHQGKGTEAFF. The CDR3 DNA follows: TGTGCCAGCAGTCCGCACCAGGGGAAGGGCACTGAAGCTTTCTTT.

This chain joins TRBV18 and TRBJ2-7; 7 bases line up with TRBD2. Germline assignment: CDR1 KGHSH and CDR2 LQKENI. The CDR3 loop spans 15 amino acids. J gave up 0 bases and V 0 bases, and 2 bases lay outside the gene matches. The chain's CDR3 is CASSPPGGISYEQYF. In nucleotides, the CDR3 is TGTGCCAGCTCACCACCGGGGGGGATCTCCTACGAGCAGTACTTC.

The chain has TRBV11-2 and TRBJ2-5, with D possibly matching TRBD1 (6 bases). Germline values: CDR1 SGHAT, CDR2 FQNNGV. The CDR3 contains 14 residues. Trimming pared 5 bases from V and 5 bases from J, leaving 15 bases between. CDR3 sequence reads: CASSPVGGFETQYF. In DNA, the CDR3 is TGTGCCAGCAGCCCAGTAGGGGGATTCGAGACCCAGTACTTC.

The rearrangement links TRBV19 to TRBJ1-1, with D possibly being TRBD1 (6 bases). V was trimmed by 6 bases and J by 8 bases, leaving 10 bases between them. The germline V gene has CDR1 LNHDA and CDR2 SQIVND (reference sequence). The CDR3 totals 11 residues. Here the CDR3 DNA reads TGTGCCAGTAGAGCAGGGGCAGAAGCTTTCTTT. This gives the protein CASRAGAEAFF.

The V call is TRBV9, the J call TRBJ1-2; the match to TRBD1 covers 8 bases. V trimming: 4 bases; J trimming: 4 bases; junction bases outside the gene matches: 9. Germline assignment: CDR1 SGDLS and CDR2 YYNGEE. The CDR3 covers 15 residues. The CDR3 nucleotides are TGTGCCAGCAGCCATCGCAGGGGGCAGGGCTATGGCTACACCTTC. Amino acid sequence: CASSHRRGQGYGYTF.

This chain links TRBV7-8 with TRBJ1-5; D possibly corresponds to TRBD1 (5 bases). The ends were cut back, 1 base at V and 3 bases at J, with 10 bases in the middle. The germline gives CDR1 SGHVS, CDR2 FQNEAQ. The CDR3 is made up of 15 amino acids. The CDR3 sequence: CASSLESGNNQPQHF. As DNA, the CDR3 is TGTGCCAGCAGCTTAGAGTCAGGGAACAATCAGCCCCAGCATTTT.

V is TRBV5-4 and J is TRBJ1-4; 8 bases fit TRBD1. CDR1 and CDR2 (germline): SGHNT, YYREEE (reference sequence). J was trimmed by 7 bases and V by 0 bases; bases with no gene match: 2. This CDR3 has 14 amino acids. CDR3: CASSLDRGGEKLFF. Here the CDR3 DNA reads TGTGCCAGCAGCTTGGACAGGGGGGGTGAAAAACTGTTTTTT.

This chain joins TRBV11-2 and TRBJ2-7, with TRBD2 matching over 7 bases. The germline V gene encodes CDR1 SGHAT and CDR2 FQNNGV. The CDR3 length is 15 residues. With 6 bases clipped from V and 7 bases from J, the junction kept 15 bases outside the gene matches. CDR3 sequence reads: CASSPYRGELGEQYF. CDR3 nucleotide sequence: TGTGCCAGCAGTCCCTATCGGGGGGAGCTCGGGGAGCAGTACTTC.

This chain links TRBV6-2 or TRBV6-3 with TRBJ2-6; 8 bases line up with TRBD1. With 1 base clipped from V and 2 bases from J, the junction kept 1 base outside the gene matches. This CDR3 has 16 residues. Germline CDR1 and CDR2: MNHEY and SVGEGT. CDR3 sequence reads: CASSYYRGTGANVLTF. The CDR3 coding sequence is TGTGCCAGCAGTTACTACAGGGGGACTGGGGCCAACGTCCTGACTTTC.

The gene calls are TRBV27 and TRBJ2-5, with D unclear. Per the germline V gene, CDR1 is MNHEY and CDR2 is SMNVEV (reference sequence). V gave up 2 bases and J gave up 4 bases, with 8 bases separating them. The CDR3 contains 13 residues. CDR3 region: CASSLRVGETQYF. The CDR3 DNA follows: TGTGCCAGCAGTTTACGGGTCGGAGAGACCCAGTACTTC.

The gene calls are TRBV12-1 and TRBJ2-1; the table's D call of TRBD1 was not tested on the DNA. TRBV12-1 is a pseudogene segment. The CDR3 has 15 amino acids. Here the CDR3 reads CASSFAGQGRNEQFF. The DNA for the CDR3 is TGTGCCAGCAGCTTTGCGGGTCAGGGGCGGAATGAGCAGTTCTTC.

The J gene is TRBJ2-7, the V gene TRBV2; 7 nucleotides match TRBD2. CDR1 is SNHLY, CDR2 FYNNEI, per germline. V gave up 5 bases and J gave up 6 bases; unmatched junction bases: 13. This CDR3 region has 15 residues. The CDR3 bases are TGTGCCAGCAGTACTCACGGACTAGAATCCAGCGAGCAGTACTTC. Protein product: CASSTHGLESSEQYF.

This chain links TRBV6-2 or TRBV6-3 with TRBJ2-7; TRBD2 agrees at 9 bases. V lost 2 bases, J lost 7 bases, and 6 bases stayed unmatched. This CDR3 comprises 14 residues. Germline values: CDR1 MNHEY, CDR2 SVGEGT. CDR3 residues: CASSYERGVPEQYF. In DNA form, the CDR3 reads TGTGCCAGCAGTTACGAGCGGGGGGTGCCAGAGCAGTACTTC.

This chain joins TRBV7-2 and TRBJ1-4; TRBD1 might be the D (6 bases). V shed 5 bases and J shed 5 bases, with 12 bases lying between them. CDR1 is SGHTA and CDR2 is FQGNSA in the germline V gene. CDR3 size: 14 residues. The CDR3 loop is CASSVGQTNEKLFF. The CDR3 region has the DNA TGTGCCAGCAGCGTAGGACAGACAAATGAAAAACTGTTTTTT.

The CDR3 sequence: CSGLTPTSNTQYF. The CDR3 DNA reads TGCAGCGGACTTACGCCCACTTCAAATACGCAGTATTTT. The chain is built from TRBV29-1 and TRBJ2-3, with D hard to call. Germline CDR1 reads SQVTM; CDR2 reads ANQGSEA. The CDR3 loop spans 13 amino acids. V lost 7 bases, J lost 7 bases, and 18 bases lay in between.

The chain employs TRBV7-6 and TRBJ2-3; 10 positions match TRBD2. V was clipped by 1 base and J by 0 bases; unmatched bases: 10. Germline lookup yields CDR1 SGHVS and CDR2 FNYEAQ. The length of the CDR3 is 19 residues. The CDR3 bases are TGTGCCAGCAGCTTAGGGTTGCTAGCGGGGGTCACTAGCACAGATACGCAGTATTTT. This gives the protein CASSLGLLAGVTSTDTQYF.

The chain carries TRBV9 and TRBJ2-2, with 9 bases that match TRBD2. Germline V lookup: CDR1 SGDLS, CDR2 YYNGEE. The V gene end was trimmed by 5 bases and the J gene end by 2 bases; junction bases not matched to a gene: 13. The length of the CDR3 is 18 residues. The chain's CDR3 is CASRVNLSRGGNTGELFF. The CDR3, as DNA: TGTGCCAGCAGGGTCAACCTCTCGCGGGGGGGCAACACCGGGGAGCTGTTTTTT.

This sequence joins TRBV6-5 and TRBJ1-2, with D perhaps matching TRBD1 (5 bases). The CDR3 is 16 residues long. Trimming left V 4 bases short and J 4 bases short, with 19 bases between. Germline CDR1 reads MNHEY; CDR2 reads SVGAGI. As DNA, the CDR3 is TGTGCCAGCAGTTCCGATTTTGGGACTAAAACCTATGGCTACACCTTC. Protein: CASSSDFGTKTYGYTF.

The chain employs TRBV5-4 and TRBJ1-2; D uncertain. The germline V gene has CDR1 SGHNT and CDR2 YYREEE (reference sequence). The CDR3 length is 16 residues. The ends were cut back, 0 bases at V and 4 bases at J, with 16 bases in the middle. Written as DNA, the CDR3 is TGTGCCAGCAGCTTGGAGCAGGTCTACATTACCTATGGCTACACCTTC. It specifies CASSLEQVYITYGYTF.